The clone carrying this TCR beta chain has only a few counts. The data were obtained in a study of Graves' ophthalmopathy and Graves' hyperthyroidism. Investigators amplified TCR beta CDR3 regions from RNA transcripts. First-round RT-PCR used HTBI primers; second-round multiplex PCR followed. TCRdb processed the multiplex PCR reads anew with MiXCR; each CDR3 protein has one entry. The sample has 230,000 or so distinct CDR3 sequences; 40% to 50% are singletons. Germline V lookup: CDR1 SGHAT, CDR2 FQNNGV. The CDR3 is made up of 14 amino acids. Trimming removed 6 bases from V and 10 bases from J; junction bases left unmatched: 9.

The receptor comes from an adult man with Graves' ophthalmopathy. The rearrangement links TRBV11-2 to TRBJ1-4, with 9 bases aligning to TRBD1. The specimen sequenced was peripheral blood. DNA of the CDR3: TGTGCCAGCAGTGAAGGGACAGGGAGTGGAAAACTGTTTTTT. This gives the protein CASSEGTGSGKLFF.